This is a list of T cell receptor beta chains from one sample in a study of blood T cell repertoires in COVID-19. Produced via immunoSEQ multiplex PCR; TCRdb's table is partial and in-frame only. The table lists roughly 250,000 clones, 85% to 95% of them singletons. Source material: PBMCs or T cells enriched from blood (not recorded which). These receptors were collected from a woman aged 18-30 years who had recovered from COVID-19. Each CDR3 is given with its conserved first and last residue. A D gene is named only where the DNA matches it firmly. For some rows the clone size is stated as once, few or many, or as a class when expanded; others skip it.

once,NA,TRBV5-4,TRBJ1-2,CASSSWQSSYGYTF,TGTGCCAGCAGCTCCTGGCAGTCTAGCTATGGCTACACCTTC
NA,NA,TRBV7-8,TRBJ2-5,CASSKGQKETQYF,TGTGCCAGCAGCAAGGGGCAGAAAGAGACCCAGTACTTC
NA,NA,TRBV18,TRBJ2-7,CASSPRSRVSEQYF,TGTGCCAGCTCACCCCGCTCTCGGGTCTCCGAGCAGTACTTC
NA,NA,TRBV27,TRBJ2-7,CASSGPGKLEQYF,TGTGCCAGCAGTGGGCCAGGGAAGCTCGAGCAGTACTTC
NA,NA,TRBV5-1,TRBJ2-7,CASSSSDYEQYF,TGCGCCAGCAGCTCTAGCGACTACGAGCAGTACTTC
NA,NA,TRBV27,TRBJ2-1,CASSLRQDEQFF,TGTGCCAGCAGTCTTAGGCAGGATGAGCAGTTCTTC
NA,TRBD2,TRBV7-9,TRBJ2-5,CASSLALTSGEETQYF,TGTGCCAGCAGCTTAGCCCTAACTAGCGGAGAAGAGACCCAGTACTTC
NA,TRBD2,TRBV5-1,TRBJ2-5,CASSLEPSGSETQYF,TGCGCCAGCAGCTTGGAGCCTAGCGGGAGTGAGACCCAGTACTTC
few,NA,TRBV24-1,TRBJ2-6,CAIQSSGANVLTF,TGTGCCATACAGAGCTCTGGGGCCAACGTCCTGACTTTC
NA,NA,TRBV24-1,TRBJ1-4,CATSDPGATNEKLFF,TGTGCCACCAGTGACCCGGGTGCAACTAATGAAAAACTGTTTTTT
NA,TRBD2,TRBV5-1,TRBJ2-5,CASSPVLAGEVETQYF,TGCGCCAGCAGCCCTGTACTAGCGGGGGAAGTGGAGACCCAGTACTTC
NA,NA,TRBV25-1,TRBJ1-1,CASSEAVVVSNTEAFF,TGTGCCAGCAGTGAAGCGGTAGTGGTTTCGAACACTGAAGCTTTCTTT
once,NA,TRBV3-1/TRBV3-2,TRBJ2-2,CASSQGGWVTGELFF,TGTGCCAGCAGCCAAGGAGGCTGGGTCACCGGGGAGCTGTTTTTT
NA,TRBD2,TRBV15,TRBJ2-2,CATSSEGTSRNTGELFF,TGTGCCACCAGCAGTGAGGGGACTAGTCGGAACACCGGGGAGCTGTTTTTT
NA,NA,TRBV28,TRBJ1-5,CASSRDAGSNQPQHF,TGTGCCAGCAGCCGAGACGCAGGTAGCAATCAGCCCCAGCATTTT
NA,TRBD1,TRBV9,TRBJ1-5,CASSFTGGDQPQHF,TGTGCCAGCAGCTTCACAGGGGGGGATCAGCCCCAGCATTTT
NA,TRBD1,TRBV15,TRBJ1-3,CATSRGTGPAYTIYF,TGTGCCACCAGCAGAGGGACAGGGCCGGCGTACACCATATATTTT
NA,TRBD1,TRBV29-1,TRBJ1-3,CSAGDRGGGNTIYF,TGCAGCGCCGGAGACAGGGGCGGTGGAAACACCATATATTTT
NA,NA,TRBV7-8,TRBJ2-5,CASSSTQGRETQYF,TGTGCCAGCAGCTCCACCCAGGGGCGGGAGACCCAGTACTTC
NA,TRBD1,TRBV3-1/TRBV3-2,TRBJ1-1,CASSLGQVNTEAFF,TGTGCCAGCAGCCTGGGACAGGTGAACACTGAAGCTTTCTTT
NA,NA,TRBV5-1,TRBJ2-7,CASSLDGSIDEQYF,TGCGCCAGCAGCTTGGACGGGAGTATCGACGAGCAGTACTTC
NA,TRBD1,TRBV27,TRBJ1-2,CASSRTLGQAYGYTF,TGTGCCAGCAGTAGAACCCTGGGACAGGCCTATGGCTACACCTTC
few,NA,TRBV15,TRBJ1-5,CATSRSPQGILSNQPQHF,TGTGCCACCAGCAGATCACCTCAGGGAATACTTAGCAATCAGCCCCAGCATTTT
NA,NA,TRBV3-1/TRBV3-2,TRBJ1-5,CASSQTSGYNQPQHF,TGTGCCAGCAGCCAAACTTCAGGGTACAATCAGCCCCAGCATTTT
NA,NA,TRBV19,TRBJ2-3,CASSREQGWGADTQYF,TGTGCCAGTAGTAGAGAACAGGGATGGGGCGCAGATACGCAGTATTTT
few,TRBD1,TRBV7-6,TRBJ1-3,CASSLPQGGSGNTIYF,TGTGCCAGCAGCTTACCACAGGGGGGCTCTGGAAACACCATATATTTT
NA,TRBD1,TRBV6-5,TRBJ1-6,CASRDSGNSPLHF,TGTGCCAGCCGGGACAGCGGTAATTCACCCCTCCACTTT
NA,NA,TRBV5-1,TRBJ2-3,CASSWGGTDTQYF,TGCGCCAGCAGCTGGGGAGGAACAGATACGCAGTATTTT
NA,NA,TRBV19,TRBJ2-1,CASSILASEQFF,TGTGCCAGTAGTATACTAGCGAGTGAGCAGTTCTTC
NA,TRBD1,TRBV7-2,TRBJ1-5,CASSMRQGGNQPQHF,TGTGCCAGCAGCATGAGACAGGGTGGCAATCAGCCCCAGCATTTT
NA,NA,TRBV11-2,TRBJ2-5,CASSSQRRSLSQETQYF,TGTGCCAGCAGCTCCCAACGTAGGAGCTTGAGCCAAGAGACCCAGTACTTC
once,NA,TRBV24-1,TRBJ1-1,CATSDFRNTEAFF,TGTGCCACCAGTGATTTTAGGAACACTGAAGCTTTCTTT
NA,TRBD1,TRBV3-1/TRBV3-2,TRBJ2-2,CASSRTGTGSNTGELFF,TGTGCCAGCAGCCGGACCGGGACAGGGAGTAACACCGGGGAGCTGTTTTTT
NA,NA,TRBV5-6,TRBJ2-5,CASSSAFGEGNGYF,NA
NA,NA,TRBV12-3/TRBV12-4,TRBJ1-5,CASSYIRNQPQHF,TGTGCCAGCAGTTACATACGCAATCAGCCCCAGCATTTT
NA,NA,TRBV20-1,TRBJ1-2,CSPGLGGYTF,TGCAGTCCAGGGCTTGGCGGCTACACCTTC
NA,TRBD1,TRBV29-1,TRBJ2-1,CSIIPGQGNNEQFF,TGCAGCATTATACCGGGACAGGGGAACAATGAGCAGTTCTTC
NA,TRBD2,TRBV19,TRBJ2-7,CASESGASSYEQYF,TGTGCCAGCGAGAGCGGGGCTAGCTCCTACGAGCAGTACTTC
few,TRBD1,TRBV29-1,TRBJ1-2,CSVITGGSGYTF,TGCAGCGTTATTACAGGGGGATCTGGCTACACCTTC
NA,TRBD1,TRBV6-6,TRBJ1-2,CASSYETGVSYGGYTF,TGTGCCAGCAGTTACGAGACAGGGGTCTCATACGGTGGCTACACCTTC